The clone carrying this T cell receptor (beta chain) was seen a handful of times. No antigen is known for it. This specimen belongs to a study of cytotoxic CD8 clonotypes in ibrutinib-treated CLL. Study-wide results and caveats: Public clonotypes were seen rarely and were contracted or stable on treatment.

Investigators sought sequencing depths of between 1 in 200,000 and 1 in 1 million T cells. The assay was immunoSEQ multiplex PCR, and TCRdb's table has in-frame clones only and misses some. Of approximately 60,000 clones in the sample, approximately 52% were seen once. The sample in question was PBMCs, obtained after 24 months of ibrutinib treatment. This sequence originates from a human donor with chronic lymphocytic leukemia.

DNA of the CDR3: TGTGCCACCAGCGGATGGACAGGGAGAGACTGGGAGCAGTACTTC. Amino acid sequence: CATSGWTGRDWEQYF. This chain links TRBV15 with TRBJ2-7, with 8 bases identical to TRBD1. Germline CDR1 reads LNHNV; CDR2 reads YYDKDF (reference sequence). The CDR3 spans 15 residues. J lost 7 bases, V lost 5 bases, and 13 bases had no gene match.